These 10 T cell receptor beta chains were all obtained from the same sample, sequenced in a study of chemoradiotherapy in HPV16-positive cancers. Repertoires were generated with immunoSEQ multiplex PCR, while TCRdb's copy carries only in-frame clones and drops some. Found here are some 5,000 clones, over 75% of them singletons; the top ten hold around 3.1%. The specimen was tumor tissue, collected from a patient who underwent chemoradiotherapy. All receptors derive from a human donor with HPV-associated anogenital cancer.

In this sample, this clone turned up a few times. The chain has TRBV7-2 and TRBJ1-1, with unresolved D. V was trimmed by 5 bases and J by 5 bases, leaving 12 bases between them. The CDR3 totals 13 residues. CDR1 is SGHTA and CDR2 is FQGNSA in the germline V gene. CDR3 sequence: CASSPFLGTEAFF. As DNA, the CDR3 is TGTGCCAGCAGCCCCTTTTTGGGGACTGAAGCTTTCTTT.

The chain carries TRBV10-3 and TRBJ1-5; perhaps TRBD1 as D (6 bases). Per germline, CDR1 ENHRY and CDR2 SYGVKD. V was clipped by 11 bases and J by 5 bases, with 16 bases between them. The CDR3 consists of 13 residues. CDR3 residues: CAVRTDPYQPQHF. CDR3 nucleotides: TGTGCCGTCCGGACAGACCCCTATCAGCCCCAGCATTTT.

The chain joins TRBV12-5 to TRBJ2-7, with no clear D. Looked up from germline, CDR1 is LGHNT and CDR2 is FRNRAP. Trimming pared 0 bases from V and 7 bases from J, leaving 7 bases between. This CDR3 comprises 12 residues. The CDR3 reads CASGLVGREQYF. The CDR3 DNA sequence: TGTGCTAGTGGTTTGGTAGGACGGGAGCAGTACTTC.

J is TRBJ2-3 and V is TRBV19; D gene unclear. Deletions cut 6 bases from V and 6 bases from J, with 7 bases between. The CDR3 extends over 11 amino acids. CDR1 is LNHDA, CDR2 SQIVND, per germline (reference sequence). The CDR3 DNA reads TGTGCCAGTAGGGGCGGCGATACGCAGTATTTT. Protein sequence: CASRGGDTQYF.

V and J are TRBV10-3 and TRBJ1-1; 7 nucleotides match TRBD1. CDR1 is ENHRY and CDR2 is SYGVKD in the germline V gene. After removal of 2 bases from V and 0 bases from J, the junction contained 0 bases not matched to a gene. This CDR3 is built from 14 residues. For the CDR3, the DNA is TGTGCCATCAGTGAGGGGACAGTGAACACTGAAGCTTTCTTT. Translating it yields CAISEGTVNTEAFF.

The genes are TRBV6-4 and TRBJ2-3; 9 bases match TRBD2. With 2 bases clipped from V and 4 bases from J, the junction kept 7 bases outside the gene matches. Looked up from germline, CDR1 is MRHNA and CDR2 is SNTAGT. The CDR3 runs to 16 residues. For the CDR3, the DNA is TGTGCCAGCAGTGACCGGGCTAGCGGGGCTGCAGATACGCAGTATTTT. This encodes CASSDRASGAADTQYF.

This rearrangement joins TRBV11-2 to TRBJ2-5; tentatively, D is TRBD1 (8 bases). V shed 5 bases and J shed 14 bases, with 24 bases lying between them. In germline, CDR1 is SGHAT, CDR2 FQNNGV. The CDR3 is made up of 14 amino acids. The chain's CDR3 is CASSEYRGGPRVYF. The DNA of the CDR3 is TGTGCCAGCAGCGAGTACAGGGGGGGACCCAGGGTTTACTTC.

The rearrangement joins TRBV7-2 to TRBJ2-7; D is perhaps TRBD2 (5 bases). The ends were cut back, 2 bases at V and 3 bases at J, with 8 bases in the middle. CDR1 is SGHTA, CDR2 FQGNSA, per germline. The CDR3 contains 13 residues. The CDR3 DNA follows: TGTGCCAGCAGCTTATTACGGGACTACGAGCAGTACTTC. It encodes CASSLLRDYEQYF.

V and J are TRBV7-2 and TRBJ1-1; the D is unclear. CDR1 and CDR2 (germline): SGHTA, FQGNSA. V lost 0 bases and J lost 1, with 9 bases in between. The CDR3 spans 15 residues. In DNA form, the CDR3 reads TGTGCCAGCAGCTTAGCGCTCACAGAGAACACTGAAGCTTTCTTT. Translation: CASSLALTENTEAFF.

V is TRBV10-3 and J is TRBJ2-7, with 9 bases that match TRBD1. The germline V gene encodes CDR1 ENHRY and CDR2 SYGVKD. The CDR3 is 16 residues long. J lost 1 base, V lost 3 bases, and 7 bases had no gene match. In DNA, the CDR3 is TGTGCCATCAGTGAACCCGGACAGGGGCGTTCCTACGAGCAGTACTTC. Amino acids: CAISEPGQGRSYEQYF.